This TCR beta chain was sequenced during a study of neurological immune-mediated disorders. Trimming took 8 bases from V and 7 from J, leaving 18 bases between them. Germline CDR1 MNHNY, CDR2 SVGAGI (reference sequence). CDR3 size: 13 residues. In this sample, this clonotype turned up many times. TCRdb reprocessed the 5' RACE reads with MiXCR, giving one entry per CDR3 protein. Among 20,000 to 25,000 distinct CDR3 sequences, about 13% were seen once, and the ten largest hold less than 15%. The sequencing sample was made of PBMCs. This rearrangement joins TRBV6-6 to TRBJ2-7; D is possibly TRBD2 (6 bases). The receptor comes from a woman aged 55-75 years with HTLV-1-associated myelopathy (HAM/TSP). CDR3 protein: CASVAWGLEEQYF. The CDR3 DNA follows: TGTGCCAGCGTCGCCTGGGGACTTGAGGAGCAGTACTTC.